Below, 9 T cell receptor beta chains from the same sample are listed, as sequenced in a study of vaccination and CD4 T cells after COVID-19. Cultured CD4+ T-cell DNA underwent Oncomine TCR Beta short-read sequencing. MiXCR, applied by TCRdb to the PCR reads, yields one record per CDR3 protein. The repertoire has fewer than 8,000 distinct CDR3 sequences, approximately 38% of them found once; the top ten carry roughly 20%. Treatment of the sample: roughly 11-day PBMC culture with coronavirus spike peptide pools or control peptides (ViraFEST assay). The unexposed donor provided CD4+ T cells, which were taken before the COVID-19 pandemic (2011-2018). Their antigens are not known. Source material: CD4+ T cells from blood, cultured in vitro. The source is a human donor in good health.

CDR3 nucleotides: TGTGCCACTGACCAAGGGGACAGGGCTCGCCAGCCCCAGCATTTT. Its protein product is CATDQGDRARQPQHF. The V gene is TRBV19, the J gene TRBJ1-5, with 9 bases matching TRBD1. This CDR3 region has 15 residues. The V gene end was trimmed by 10 bases and the J gene end by 7 bases; junction bases not matched to a gene: 14. The V gene's germline CDR1 is LNHDA and CDR2 SQIVND (reference sequence).

The CDR3 nucleotides are TGTGCCACCAGCAGAGATCGGACATCGGAGACCCAGTACTTC. This encodes CATSRDRTSETQYF. The V and J genes are TRBV15 and TRBJ2-5, with a weak D call TRBD1 (5 bases). The CDR3 consists of 14 residues. The germline V gene encodes CDR1 LNHNV and CDR2 YYDKDF (reference sequence). Deletions cut 0 bases from V and 5 bases from J, with 10 bases between.

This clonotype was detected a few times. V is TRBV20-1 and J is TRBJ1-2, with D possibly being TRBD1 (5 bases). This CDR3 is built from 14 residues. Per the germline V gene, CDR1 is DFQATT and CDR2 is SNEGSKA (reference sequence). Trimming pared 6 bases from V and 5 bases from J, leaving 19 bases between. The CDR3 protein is CSAAEAGRGYGYTF. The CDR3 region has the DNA TGCAGTGCGGCGGAGGCAGGGAGAGGTTATGGCTACACCTTC.

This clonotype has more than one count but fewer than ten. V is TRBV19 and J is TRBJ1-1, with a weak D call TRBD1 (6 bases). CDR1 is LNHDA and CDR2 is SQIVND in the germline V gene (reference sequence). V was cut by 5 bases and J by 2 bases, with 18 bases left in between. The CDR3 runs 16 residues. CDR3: CASSPPGQLKNTEAFF. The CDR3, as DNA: TGTGCCAGTAGTCCCCCAGGACAGCTAAAAAACACTGAAGCTTTCTTT.

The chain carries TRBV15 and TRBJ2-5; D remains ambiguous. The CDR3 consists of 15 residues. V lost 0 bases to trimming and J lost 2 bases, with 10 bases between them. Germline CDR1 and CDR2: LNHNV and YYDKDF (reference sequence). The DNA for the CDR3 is TGTGCCACCAGCAGAGATCTAATGGCACAAGAGACCCAGTACTTC. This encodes CATSRDLMAQETQYF.

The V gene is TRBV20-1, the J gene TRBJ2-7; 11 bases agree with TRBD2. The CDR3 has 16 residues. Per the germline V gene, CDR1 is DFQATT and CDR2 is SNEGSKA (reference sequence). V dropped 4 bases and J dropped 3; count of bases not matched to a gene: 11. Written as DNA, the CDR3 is TGCAGTGCTACCGACCGAACCGGGACTAGCGGCTACGAGCAGTACTTC. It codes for CSATDRTGTSGYEQYF.

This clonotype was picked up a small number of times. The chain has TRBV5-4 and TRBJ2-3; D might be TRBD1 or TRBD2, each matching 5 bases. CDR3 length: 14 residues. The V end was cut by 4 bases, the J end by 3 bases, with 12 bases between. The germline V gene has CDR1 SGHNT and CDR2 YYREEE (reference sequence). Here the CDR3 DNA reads TGTGCCAGCAGCACGGGTGGGGGAACAGATACGCAGTATTTT. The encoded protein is CASSTGGGTDTQYF. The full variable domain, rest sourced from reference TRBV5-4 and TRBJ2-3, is ETGVTQSPTHLIKTRGQQVTLRCSSQSGHNTVSWYQQALGQGPQFIFQYYREEENGRGNFPPRFSGLQFPNYSSELNVNALELDDSALYLCASSTGGGTDTQYFGPGTRLTVL.

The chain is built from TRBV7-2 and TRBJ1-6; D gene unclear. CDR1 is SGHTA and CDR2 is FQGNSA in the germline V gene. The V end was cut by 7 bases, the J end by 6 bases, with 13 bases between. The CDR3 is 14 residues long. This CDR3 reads CASTEPARNSPLHF. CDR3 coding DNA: TGTGCCAGCACCGAACCGGCGCGTAATTCACCCCTCCACTTT.

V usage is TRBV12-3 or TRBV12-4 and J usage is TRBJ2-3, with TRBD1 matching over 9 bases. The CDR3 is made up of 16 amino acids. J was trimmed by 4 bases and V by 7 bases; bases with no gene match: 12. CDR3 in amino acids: CASTLGGTGLSDTQYF. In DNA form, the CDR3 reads TGTGCCAGCACCCTAGGGGGGACAGGGCTCTCAGATACGCAGTATTTT.